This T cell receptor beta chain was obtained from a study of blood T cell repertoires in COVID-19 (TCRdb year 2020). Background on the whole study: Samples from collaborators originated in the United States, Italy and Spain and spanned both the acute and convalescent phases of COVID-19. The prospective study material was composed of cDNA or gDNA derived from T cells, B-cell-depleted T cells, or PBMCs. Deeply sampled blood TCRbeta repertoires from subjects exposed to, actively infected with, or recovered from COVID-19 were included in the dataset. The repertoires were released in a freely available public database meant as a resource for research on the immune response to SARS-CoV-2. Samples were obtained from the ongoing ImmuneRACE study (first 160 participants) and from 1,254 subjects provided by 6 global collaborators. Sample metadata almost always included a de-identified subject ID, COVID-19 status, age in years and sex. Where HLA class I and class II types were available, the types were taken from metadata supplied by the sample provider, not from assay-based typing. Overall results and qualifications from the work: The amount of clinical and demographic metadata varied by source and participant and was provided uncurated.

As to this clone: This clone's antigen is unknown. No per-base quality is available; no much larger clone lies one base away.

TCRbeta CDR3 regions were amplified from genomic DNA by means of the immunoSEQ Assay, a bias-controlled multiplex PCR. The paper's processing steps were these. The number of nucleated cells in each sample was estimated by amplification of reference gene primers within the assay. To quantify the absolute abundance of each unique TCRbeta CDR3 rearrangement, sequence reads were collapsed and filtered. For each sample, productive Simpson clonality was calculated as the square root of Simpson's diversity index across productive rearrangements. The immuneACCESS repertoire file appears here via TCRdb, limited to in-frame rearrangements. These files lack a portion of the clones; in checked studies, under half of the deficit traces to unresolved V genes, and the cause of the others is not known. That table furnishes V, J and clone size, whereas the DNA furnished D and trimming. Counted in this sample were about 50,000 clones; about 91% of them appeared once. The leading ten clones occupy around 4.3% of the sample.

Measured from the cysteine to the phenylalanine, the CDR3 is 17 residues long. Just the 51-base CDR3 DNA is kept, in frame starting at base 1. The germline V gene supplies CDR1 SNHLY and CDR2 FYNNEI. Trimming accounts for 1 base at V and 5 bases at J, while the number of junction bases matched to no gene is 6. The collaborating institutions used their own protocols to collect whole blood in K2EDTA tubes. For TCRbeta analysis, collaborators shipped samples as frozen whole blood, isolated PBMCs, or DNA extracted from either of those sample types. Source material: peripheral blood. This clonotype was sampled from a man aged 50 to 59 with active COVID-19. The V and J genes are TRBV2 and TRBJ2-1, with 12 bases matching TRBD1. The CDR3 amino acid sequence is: CASSEGDRGLLDNEQFF. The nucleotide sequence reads TGTGCCAGCAGTGAAGGGGACAGGGGGCTTTTGGACAATGAGCAGTTCTTC.